This is a list of T cell receptor beta chains from one sample in a study of OX40 agonist ivuxolimab in advanced cancers. The data were produced by immunoSEQ multiplex PCR, yet TCRdb's version contains in-frame clones alone and is incomplete. The sample comprises 72,000 or so clones, around nine tenths of which are singletons, and 1.3% rests with the top ten. This specimen consisted of CD4+ or CD8+ T cells sorted from blood, obtained in a trial of the OX40 agonist ivuxolimab. Receptors were obtained from an adult with an advanced solid tumor such as melanoma, head and neck, liver or kidney cancer. Each CDR3 is given with its conserved first and last residue. The D gene is left open where the match is weak. Only some rows state a clone size, as once, few, many or a class for expanded clones.

NA	TRBV20-1	TRBJ2-5	TRBD1	TGCAGTGCTAGAGATGGGACAGGCGCCGACTTC	CSARDGTGADF
NA	TRBV5-4	TRBJ2-7	TRBD2	TGCGCCAGCAGCCCTCGAGTAGCGGGGGTCGCTTCCTACGAGCAGTACTTC	CASSPRVAGVASYEQYF
NA	TRBV4-3	TRBJ1-5	TRBD1	TGCGCCAGCAGCCTACGACAGGGTGGCAATCAGCCCCAGCATTTT	CASSLRQGGNQPQHF
NA	TRBV28	TRBJ2-7	TRBD2	TGTGCCAGCAGATTAACCGGGACTAGCGCTTACGAGCAGTACTTC	CASRLTGTSAYEQYF
NA	TRBV15	TRBJ2-5	NA	TGTGCCACCAGCGGCGGGGGCCAGCAAGAGACCCAGTACTTC	CATSGGGQQETQYF
few	TRBV18	TRBJ2-1	TRBD2	TGTGCCAGCTCACCCTTAGCGGGAGGGCCCGATGAGCAGTTCTTC	CASSPLAGGPDEQFF
NA	TRBV18	TRBJ2-5	NA	TGTGCCAGCTTACAGGAGTTTCAAGAGACCCAGTACTTC	CASLQEFQETQYF
NA	TRBV30	TRBJ2-7	TRBD1	TGTGCCTGGAGTGTACAGGGGGCCGCCTACGAGCAGTACTTC	CAWSVQGAAYEQYF
few	TRBV5-4	TRBJ2-2	NA	TGTGCCAGCAGCCCCGCCTACGCGAGCGCAACCGGTGAGCTGTTTTTT	CASSPAYASATGELFF
once	TRBV10-3	TRBJ2-1	TRBD2	TGTGCCATCAGCTGGGGGAGGGGGCAGTTCTTC	CAISWGRGQFF
NA	TRBV6-5	TRBJ2-7	NA	TGTGCCAGCAGTTCAGGAATAGGACGGTTAGAGCAGTACTTC	CASSSGIGRLEQYF
NA	TRBV4-1	TRBJ2-6	NA	TGCGCCAGCAGCCCCCTAAACTCTGGGGCCAACGTCCTGACTTTC	CASSPLNSGANVLTF
NA	TRBV19	TRBJ2-7	NA	TGTGCCAGTAGTAAGGGGAATCTCTACGAGCAGTACTTC	CASSKGNLYEQYF
NA	TRBV18	TRBJ1-4	NA	TGTGCCAGCTCGGAGGGGCCAGAAGCAACTAATGAAAAACTGTTTTTT	CASSEGPEATNEKLFF
NA	TRBV7-6	TRBJ2-7	NA	TGTGCCAGCAGCTCGACAGGAGGGGTGAGCTTC	CASSSTGGVSF
NA	TRBV28	TRBJ1-1	NA	TGTGCCAGCGGTGGTAACACTGAAGCTTTCTTT	CASGGNTEAFF
once	TRBV11-2	TRBJ2-7	NA	TGTGCCAGCAGCTCAACAGGGTTGGGGGAGCAGTACTTC	CASSSTGLGEQYF
few	TRBV5-5	TRBJ2-7	NA	TGTGCCAGCAGCTTGGGGCCGACGGACTCCTACGAGCAGTACTTC	CASSLGPTDSYEQYF
few	TRBV19	TRBJ1-5	NA	TGTGCCAGTACCTCTGCTGCGGTGGGGTATCAGCCCCAGCATTTT	CASTSAAVGYQPQHF
NA	TRBV19	TRBJ2-5	TRBD2	TGTGCCAGTAGCGTAGCGGGGGAGACCCAGTACTTC	CASSVAGETQYF
NA	TRBV19	TRBJ2-5	NA	TGTGCCAGTAGTCCCCTGGGACCGGTCCAAAAAGAGACCCAGTACTTC	CASSPLGPVQKETQYF
NA	TRBV2	TRBJ1-2	TRBD1	TGTGCCAGTAGCCGGGACAGAATTCCCTATGGCTACACCTTC	CASSRDRIPYGYTF
NA	TRBV6-5	TRBJ1-1	NA	TGTGCCAGCAGTTGGAGGGGTGTGAACACTGAAGCTTTCTTT	CASSWRGVNTEAFF
NA	TRBV9	TRBJ1-3	NA	TGTGCCAGCAGCGTTGGGCAGTCTAGTGGAAACACCATATATTTT	CASSVGQSSGNTIYF
NA	TRBV6-1	TRBJ1-2	NA	TGTGCCAGCAGTGAAGCAGGGTACGATGGCTACACCTTC	CASSEAGYDGYTF
NA	TRBV7-9	TRBJ2-3	NA	TGTGCCAGCCGTAGAGGGAGCACAGATACGCAGTATTTT	CASRRGSTDTQYF
NA	TRBV25-1	TRBJ1-6	TRBD1	TGTGCCAGCAGTGAATCGACAGGGGTAGAATCACCCCTCCACTTT	CASSESTGVESPLHF
NA	TRBV6-6	TRBJ2-7	NA	TGTGCCAGCAGTTACGGGGGGTTCTACGAGCAGTACTTC	CASSYGGFYEQYF
once	TRBV27	TRBJ1-4	NA	TGTGCCAGCAGCCTATCCCGGGGAATGTCGGGTGAAAAACTGTTTTTT	CASSLSRGMSGEKLFF
NA	TRBV9	TRBJ2-1	NA	TGTGCCAGCAGCGTGCACCAACAGAACAATGAGCAGTTCTTC	CASSVHQQNNEQFF
NA	TRBV15	TRBJ1-4	TRBD1	TGTGCCACCAGCACAGGGGGAGACCTTGCAACTAATGAAAAACTGTTTTTT	CATSTGGDLATNEKLFF
NA	TRBV5-1	TRBJ1-1	TRBD1	TGCGCCAGCAGCTCTACAGGGGGCAGGGGACGCACTGAAGCTTTCTTT	CASSSTGGRGRTEAFF
NA	TRBV5-6	TRBJ2-5	TRBD1	TGTGCCAGCAGCATGGACAGGGGCTTGGGGACCCAGTACTTC	CASSMDRGLGTQYF
NA	TRBV27	TRBJ1-1	TRBD1	TGTGCCAGCAGCACACTTCTACAGGGGAGGGACACTGAAGCTTTCTTT	CASSTLLQGRDTEAFF
few	TRBV7-2	TRBJ2-4	NA	TGTGCCAGCAGCCTCCGGACAGATCTAGCCAAAAACATTCAGTACTTC	CASSLRTDLAKNIQYF
NA	TRBV6-6	TRBJ1-1	TRBD1	TGTGCCAGCAGTCACACAGGGGAGGCTGAAGCTTTCTTT	CASSHTGEAEAFF
once	TRBV29-1	TRBJ1-3	NA	TGCAGCGTTCCAGGGGACTCTGGAAACACCATATATTTT	CSVPGDSGNTIYF
once	TRBV19	TRBJ1-5	NA	TGTGCCAGTAGTATTACTACGGCAGGGTCTTTCCATCAGCCCCAGCATTTT	CASSITTAGSFHQPQHF
NA	TRBV28	TRBJ1-1	NA	TGTGCCAGCTTTACCGGGGGCCTTCTGAACACTGAAGCTTTCTTT	CASFTGGLLNTEAFF
NA	TRBV4-3	TRBJ2-2	TRBD2	TGCGCCAGCAGCCAAGTAGCGGGAGGGCCTGGCACCGGGGAGCTGTTTTTT	CASSQVAGGPGTGELFF
NA	TRBV18	TRBJ2-7	NA	TGTGCCAGCTCACCAATCGCTAAAGCCTCCTACGAGCAGTACTTC	CASSPIAKASYEQYF
NA	TRBV7-2	TRBJ1-4	TRBD1	TGTGCCAGCAGAACCCGGACAGGAACAGAAAAACTGTTTTTT	CASRTRTGTEKLFF
NA	TRBV7-9	TRBJ1-2	TRBD1	TGTGCCAGCAGCTTAGGGACAGGGGGCGTAAACTATGGCTACACCTTC	CASSLGTGGVNYGYTF
NA	TRBV11-2	TRBJ2-2	TRBD2	TGTGCCAGCAGCTTAGGGGGGACTAGCGGGAGAACGAACACCGGGGAGCTGTTTTTT	CASSLGGTSGRTNTGELFF
NA	TRBV7-2	TRBJ2-7	TRBD1	TGTGCCAGCAGCCCCGGACAGGGTATCGGCGGGCAGTACTTC	CASSPGQGIGGQYF
NA	TRBV14	TRBJ1-1	NA	TGTGCCAGCACCCGAGTGGGAGGTGTAATGAACACTGAAGCTTTCTTT	CASTRVGGVMNTEAFF
NA	TRBV19	TRBJ1-5	TRBD1	TGTGCCAGTAGTCCCAGGGGGGCGCGAAGTTATCAGCCCCAGCATTTT	CASSPRGARSYQPQHF
NA	TRBV11-2	TRBJ2-5	TRBD2	TGTGCCAGCAGCTTAGAGCGAGCGGGAGTGGGAGAGACCCAGTACTTC	CASSLERAGVGETQYF
NA	TRBV29-1	TRBJ1-2	TRBD1	TGCAGCGTCGAATCGGGACAGGGGGCAAGCGGCTACACCTTC	CSVESGQGASGYTF
NA	TRBV7-6	TRBJ1-4	NA	TGTGCCAGCAGCTTATTTTGGGGGTATGAAAAACTGTTTTTT	CASSLFWGYEKLFF
once	TRBV11-2	TRBJ2-1	TRBD2	TGTGCCAGCAGCCTAACTAGCGGGAGGTACAATGAGCAGTTCTTC	CASSLTSGRYNEQFF